The next 16 T cell receptor beta chains were all read from a single sample in a study of blood T cell repertoires in COVID-19. The repertoire was sequenced with immunoSEQ multiplex PCR; TCRdb's copy has only in-frame clones and lacks some. Found here are about 210,000 clones, more than 80% of them singletons; the top ten hold 1.2%. The sequencing sample was made of PBMCs or T cells enriched from blood (not recorded which). The receptors stem from a man aged 30-40 years who had recovered from COVID-19.

V usage is TRBV30 and J usage is TRBJ1-2; unclear D gene. The V gene lost 1 base and the J gene lost 4 bases, with 16 bases spanning the gap. The CDR3 runs to 15 residues. The germline gives CDR1 GTSNPN, CDR2 SVGIG (reference sequence). DNA of the CDR3: TGTGCCTGGAGTGAAATCCCACCCCTCGGCTATGGCTACACCTTC. Protein product: CAWSEIPPLGYGYTF.

The CDR3 DNA reads TGTGCCAGCAGCTTCGGACAGGGTCGCACCCCCAATTCACCCCTCCACTTT. Translation gives CASSFGQGRTPNSPLHF. This chain links TRBV7-8 with TRBJ1-6; 8 nucleotides agree with TRBD1. Germline trimming cut 3 bases from V and 7 bases from J; bases unmatched to any gene: 11. Germline V gives CDR1 SGHVS, CDR2 FQNEAQ. The CDR3 loop spans 17 amino acids. The whole variable domain, filled in from reference TRBV7-8 and TRBJ1-6, reads GAGVSQSPRYKVAKRGQDVALRCDPISGHVSLFWYQQALGQGPEFLTYFQNEAQLDKSGLPSDRFFAERPEGSVSTLKIQRTQQEDSAVYLCASSFGQGRTPNSPLHFGNGTRLTVT.

The chain joins TRBV11-2 to TRBJ1-1; D is ambiguous. CDR3 length equals 14 residues. The germline V gene encodes CDR1 SGHAT and CDR2 FQNNGV. V lost 5 bases and J lost 2, with 12 bases in between. This CDR3 is CASSPPGKNTEAFF. The CDR3, as DNA: TGTGCCAGCAGCCCACCGGGAAAAAACACTGAAGCTTTCTTT.

The chain recombines TRBV6-5 with TRBJ1-4; no reliable D call. Germline CDR1 reads MNHEY; CDR2 reads SVGAGI. CDR3 length: 14 residues. The germline V and J ends were trimmed by 6 bases and 5 bases, with 13 bases remaining between them. The chain's CDR3 is CASRRADENEKLFF. CDR3 coding DNA: TGTGCCAGCAGGAGGGCGGACGAGAATGAAAAACTGTTTTTT.

This clone has just one count. The chain couples TRBV6-2 or TRBV6-3 to TRBJ2-1; 11 nucleotides line up with TRBD2. This CDR3 is built from 16 residues. J lost 4 bases, V lost 2 bases, and 4 bases had no gene match. CDR1 and CDR2 from the germline V gene are MNHEY and SVGEGT. CDR3 in amino acids: CASSYRRLAGYNEQFF. DNA for the CDR3: TGTGCCAGCAGTTACCGTAGACTAGCGGGATACAATGAGCAGTTCTTC.

This clone has only one observation. The chain links TRBV6-4 to TRBJ2-3; D gene unclear. The CDR3 sequence is 14 residues long. Germline CDR1 is MRHNA and CDR2 is SNTAGT. V was cut by 4 bases and J by 2 bases, with 10 bases left in between. The CDR3, as DNA: TGTGCCAGCAGTGTACAGTTAATCACAGATACGCAGTATTTT. Protein: CASSVQLITDTQYF.

The J gene is TRBJ2-1, the V gene TRBV13, with D maybe TRBD2 (6 bases). Trimming stripped 0 bases from V and 3 bases from J, with 15 bases between. The germline CDR1 and CDR2 sequences are PRHDT and FYEKMQ (reference sequence). This CDR3 is 17 amino acids long. This chain's CDR3 is CASSLGRGSGDYNEQFF. In DNA, the CDR3 is TGTGCCAGCAGCTTAGGGCGCGGGTCGGGGGACTACAATGAGCAGTTCTTC.

This chain joins TRBV5-6 and TRBJ1-1; TRBD1 agrees at 8 bases. Germline CDR1 reads SGHDT; CDR2 reads YYEEEE. V lost 6 bases, J lost 6 bases, and 4 bases stayed unmatched. The CDR3 is 12 amino acids. CDR3 DNA: TGTGCCAGCACCACGGGACAGGCTGAAGCTTTCTTT. This codes for CASTTGQAEAFF.

J is TRBJ1-1 and V is TRBV10-3, with D uncertain. CDR1 ENHRY and CDR2 SYGVKD come from the germline V gene. This CDR3 is 14 amino acids long. V shed 2 bases and J shed 0 bases, with 7 bases lying between them. In DNA form, the CDR3 reads TGTGCCATCAGTGAGAACCTAGTGAACACTGAAGCTTTCTTT. Translating it yields CAISENLVNTEAFF.

J is TRBJ1-1 and V is TRBV2, with D uncertain. CDR3 size: 13 residues. Trimming removed 1 base from V and 5 bases from J, with 8 bases in between. In germline, CDR1 is SNHLY, CDR2 FYNNEI. The CDR3 loop is CASSEGWATEAFF. CDR3 nucleotide sequence: TGTGCCAGCAGTGAAGGGTGGGCAACTGAAGCTTTCTTT.

This chain links TRBV12-3 or TRBV12-4 with TRBJ2-5; a weak D match, TRBD2 (5 bases). The V end was cut by 5 bases, the J end by 9 bases, with 13 bases between. The CDR3 totals 12 residues. The CDR3 loop reads CASSINLEAQYF. Written as DNA, the CDR3 is TGTGCCAGCAGTATAAATTTGGAGGCCCAGTACTTC.

The chain joins TRBV28 to TRBJ1-1, with 8 positions matching TRBD1. V lost 6 bases and J lost 1; bases outside the gene matches: 4. Germline values: CDR1 MDHEN, CDR2 SYDVKM. The CDR3 contains 14 residues. The CDR3 spells CASSPGGKNTEAFF. The CDR3 DNA reads TGTGCCAGCAGCCCAGGGGGCAAGAACACTGAAGCTTTCTTT.

CDR3 loop: CASSPRLAGVEEQYF. Written as DNA, the CDR3 is TGTGCCAGCAGCCCTAGACTAGCGGGAGTAGAAGAGCAGTACTTC. The chain employs TRBV7-9 and TRBJ2-7; 12 bases are a match to TRBD2. Germline CDR1 reads SEHNR; CDR2 reads FQNEAQ (reference sequence). The CDR3 consists of 15 residues. J was trimmed by 7 bases and V by 5 bases; bases with no gene match: 9. Looking up the rest from reference TRBV7-9 and TRBJ2-7 gives the full variable domain: DTGVSQNPRHKITKRGQNVTFRCDPISEHNRLYWYRQTLGQGPEFLTYFQNEAQLEKSRLLSDRFSAERPKGSFSTLEIQRTEQGDSAMYLCASSPRLAGVEEQYFGPGTRLTVT.

The chain recombines TRBV7-2 with TRBJ1-4; 11 bases agree with TRBD1. CDR1 SGHTA and CDR2 FQGNSA come from the germline V gene. V lost 1 base, J lost 7 bases, and 5 bases stayed unmatched. The CDR3 sequence is 16 residues long. CDR3 protein: CASSLGTGGSGEKLFF. CDR3 nucleotides: TGTGCCAGCAGCTTAGGGACAGGGGGCTCGGGTGAAAAACTGTTTTTT.

The chain links TRBV19 to TRBJ1-1, with unresolved D. Germline CDR1 and CDR2: LNHDA and SQIVND (reference sequence). The CDR3 runs 15 residues. V was shortened by 2 bases and J by 2 bases, with 12 bases between the two germline ends. DNA of the CDR3: TGTGCCAGTAGTATACCAACCCTATCCAACACTGAAGCTTTCTTT. This encodes CASSIPTLSNTEAFF.

The chain joins TRBV28 to TRBJ2-1, with 7 bases lining up with TRBD2. Germline lookup yields CDR1 MDHEN and CDR2 SYDVKM. V shed 3 bases, J shed 10 bases, and the junction held 0 bases outside the gene matches. CDR3 size: 11 residues. CDR3 nucleotides: TGTGCCAGCAGTTTGGGAGGGGAGCAGTTCTTC. Translation gives CASSLGGEQFF.